This T cell receptor beta chain originates from a study of blood T cells in healthy people across ages. Overall study: Per two T cells, template switching captured roughly one barcoded beta molecule. Study conclusions and caveats: PBMCs that were unsorted prevented a conclusive naive versus antigen-experienced comparison.

Drawing of peripheral blood yielded about 9.7 milliliters from each donor. Whenever a sample was processed, at least 6.5 million PBMCs were isolated. Trimming took 3 bases from V and 6 from J; bases not matched to a gene: 7. CDR3 length: 14 amino acids. Germline CDR1 and CDR2: SGHVS and FQNEAQ. The authors ran a second PCR of about 7 to 11 cycles using a sample-barcoded 5' primer and a J-beta primer mix. TCRdb itself ran the 5' RACE reads through MiXCR, one entry per CDR3 protein. The data contain about 970,000 distinct CDR3 sequences, just over 50% of them singletons. For this clonotype: The antigen remains undetermined.

This receptor was identified in a woman aged 55-70 years in good health. The chain couples TRBV7-8 to TRBJ2-7, with TRBD2 matching over 8 bases. The sample comprised blood. CDR3 nucleotides: TGTGCCAGCAGCTTTTTTAGCGGGATCGGCGAGCAGTACTTC. Translation: CASSFFSGIGEQYF.